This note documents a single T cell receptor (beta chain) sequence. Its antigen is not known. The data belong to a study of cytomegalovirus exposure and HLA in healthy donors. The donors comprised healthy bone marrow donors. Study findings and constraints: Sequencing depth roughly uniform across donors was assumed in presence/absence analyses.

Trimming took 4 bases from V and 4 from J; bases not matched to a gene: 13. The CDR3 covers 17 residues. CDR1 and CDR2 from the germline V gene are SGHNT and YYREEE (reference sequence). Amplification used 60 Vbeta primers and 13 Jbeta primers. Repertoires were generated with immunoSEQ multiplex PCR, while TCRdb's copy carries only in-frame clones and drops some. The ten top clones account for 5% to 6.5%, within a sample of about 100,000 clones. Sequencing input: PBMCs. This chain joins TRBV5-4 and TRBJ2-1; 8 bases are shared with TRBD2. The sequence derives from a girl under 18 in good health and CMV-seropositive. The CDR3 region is CASSPPLSGGFYNEQFF. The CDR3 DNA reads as TGTGCCAGCAGCCCGCCCTTATCGGGGGGGTTTTACAATGAGCAGTTCTTC. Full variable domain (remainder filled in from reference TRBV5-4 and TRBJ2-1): ETGVTQSPTHLIKTRGQQVTLRCSSQSGHNTVSWYQQALGQGPQFIFQYYREEENGRGNFPPRFSGLQFPNYSSELNVNALELDDSALYLCASSPPLSGGFYNEQFFGPGTRLTVL.